What follows are 21 T cell receptor beta chains derived from one specimen sequenced in a study of vaccination effects on CD4 cells after COVID-19. No cognate antigen is known for these TCRs. Method: immunoSEQ multiplex PCR; TCRdb's copy keeps in-frame clones and lacks some. Of about 38,000 clones listed, just under 85% are singletons. Before sequencing took place, the ViraFEST assay used viral peptide pools to expand antigen-specific CD4+ T cells. CD4+ T cell isolation took place after about 11 days of culture. Either the BNT162b2 or mRNA-1273 vaccine was given to participants in two doses. Sequences were derived from CD4+ T cells from PBMCs cultured with HCoV-NL63 spike peptides, sampled after COVID-19 vaccination. These receptors all come from a human donor who received a COVID-19 vaccine. Some clones in this sample may be carry-over from other donors' samples.

The chain joins TRBV19 to TRBJ2-3; tentatively, D is TRBD1 (6 bases). The CDR3 sequence is 13 residues long. The germline V gene has CDR1 LNHDA and CDR2 SQIVND (reference sequence). Deletions cut 7 bases from V and 0 bases from J, with 8 bases between. CDR3 nucleotide sequence: TGTGCCAGTATGGACAGTAGCACAGATACGCAGTATTTT. Protein: CASMDSSTDTQYF.

V gene TRBV28 combines with J gene TRBJ1-5, with unresolved D. The CDR3 is made up of 12 amino acids. V lost 2 bases and J 5 bases, leaving 4 bases between the germline ends. Germline CDR1 and CDR2: MDHEN and SYDVKM. The CDR3 region is CASSLEYQPQHF. The CDR3 DNA reads TGTGCCAGCAGTTTAGAGTATCAGCCCCAGCATTTT.

The chain joins TRBV7-2 to TRBJ2-7; 11 nucleotides align to TRBD2. The CDR3 loop spans 15 amino acids. V dropped 5 bases and J dropped 3; count of bases not matched to a gene: 6. Germline V gives CDR1 SGHTA, CDR2 FQGNSA. Written as DNA, the CDR3 is TGTGCCAGCAGCCTTAGCGGGGGGGCTATCTACGAGCAGTACGTC. Residues: CASSLSGGAIYEQYV.

This clone was seen once. The V gene is TRBV10-3, the J gene TRBJ2-3, with 7 positions matching TRBD2. Germline trimming cut 6 bases from V and 3 bases from J; bases unmatched to any gene: 6. The CDR3 runs 14 residues. The germline gives CDR1 ENHRY, CDR2 SYGVKD. DNA for the CDR3: TGTGCCATCAGGGCGGGGGTTCGAACAGATACGCAGTATTTT. Its translation is CAIRAGVRTDTQYF.

The rearrangement joins TRBV9 to TRBJ2-7, with 11 bases that match TRBD2. The CDR3 sequence is 18 residues long. In germline, CDR1 is SGDLS, CDR2 YYNGEE. Unmatched junction bases numbered 18, after V lost 6 bases and J lost 4 bases. CDR3 loop: CASIKTSGVLPPTYEQYV. CDR3 bases: TGTGCCAGCATAAAGACTAGCGGGGTTCTACCACCAACGTACGAGCAGTACGTC.

V usage is TRBV6-1 and J usage is TRBJ2-7; no firm D call. V lost 0 bases to trimming and J lost 3 bases, with 9 bases between them. The V gene's germline CDR1 is MNHNS and CDR2 SASEGT. The CDR3 runs to 14 residues. This chain's CDR3 is CASSEAGNFYEQYV. CDR3 sequence (DNA): TGTGCCAGCAGTGAAGCGGGGAACTTCTACGAGCAGTACGTC.

The rearrangement links TRBV10-3 to TRBJ2-7, with 10 nucleotides matching TRBD2. The length of the CDR3 is 16 residues. V trimming: 6 bases; J trimming: 5 bases; junction bases outside the gene matches: 13. Germline CDR1 and CDR2: ENHRY and SYGVKD. The CDR3: CAISEGGAGGYNEQYV. CDR3 nucleotides: TGTGCCATCAGCGAGGGGGGAGCGGGGGGGTATAACGAGCAGTACGTC.

The chain carries TRBV3-1 (or the pseudogene TRBV3-2) and TRBJ2-2, with D unclear. V lost 7 bases and J lost 4, with 13 bases in between. Germline V lookup: CDR1 LGHDT, CDR2 YNNKEL (reference sequence). The CDR3 length is 14 residues. CDR3 sequence reads: CASKLDRTTGELFF. CDR3 DNA sequence: TGTGCCAGCAAGTTAGACCGTACCACCGGGGAGCTGTTTTTT.

This clone turned up a few times. The chain combines TRBV5-1 with TRBJ2-5; TRBD1 matches at 8 bases. The junction had 10 bases not matched to a gene; V was cut back by 4 bases and J by 5 bases. The CDR3 sequence is 15 residues long. Germline V CDR1 and CDR2: SGHRS, YFSETQ. CDR3 DNA sequence: TGCGCCAGCAGCCCGCTGGACAGGGCGGTTGAGACCCAGTACTTC. Translating it yields CASSPLDRAVETQYF.

This clone was picked up a small number of times. The gene calls are TRBV6-1 and TRBJ1-2; D gene uncertain. CDR1 is MNHNS, CDR2 SASEGT, per germline. The CDR3 covers 13 residues. Trimming stripped 1 base from V and 4 bases from J, with 7 bases between. CDR3 residues: CASSEVHIYGYTF. The CDR3 DNA sequence: TGTGCCAGCAGTGAAGTACATATCTATGGCTACACCTTC.

The chain uses TRBV24-1 and TRBJ2-2; a weak D match, TRBD2 (5 bases). The V and J ends lost 5 bases and 5 bases respectively, with 11 bases between them. Germline V gene lookup returns CDR1 KGHDR and CDR2 SFDVKD. The CDR3 consists of 14 residues. CDR3 DNA: TGTGCCACCAGTGCCGGGGAGTGGACCGGGGAGCTGTTTTTT. It encodes CATSAGEWTGELFF.

This clone showed up just once. This chain joins TRBV7-9 and TRBJ1-3; tentative D call: TRBD1 (5 bases). CDR1 SEHNR and CDR2 FQNEAQ come from the germline V gene (reference sequence). The V end lost 2 bases, the J end lost 0 bases, and 20 bases lay between the germline ends. The length of the CDR3 is 19 residues. CDR3 amino acids: CASSLKGLKGHSSGNTIYF. CDR3 DNA: TGTGCCAGCAGCTTAAAGGGCCTAAAGGGGCATAGCTCTGGAAACACCATATATTTT. The full variable domain, completed using reference TRBV7-9 and TRBJ1-3, is DTGVSQNPRHKITKRGQNVTFRCDPISEHNRLYWYRQTLGQGPEFLTYFQNEAQLEKSRLLSDRFSAERPKGSFSTLEIQRTEQGDSAMYLCASSLKGLKGHSSGNTIYFGEGSWLTVV.

This rearrangement joins TRBV11-2 to TRBJ1-3; D remains unclear. CDR3 length equals 15 residues. From germline, CDR1 is SGHAT and CDR2 FQNNGV. The V and J ends lost 4 bases and 0 bases respectively, with 10 bases between them. CDR3 residues: CASSSMSYSGNTIYF. CDR3 sequence (DNA): TGTGCCAGCAGCTCAATGTCTTACTCTGGAAACACCATATATTTT.

The chain links TRBV5-1 to TRBJ1-2, with 8 bases fitting TRBD1. CDR3 length equals 14 residues. Germline V CDR1 and CDR2: SGHRS, YFSETQ. V dropped 0 bases and J dropped 5; count of bases not matched to a gene: 3. The CDR3 DNA reads TGCGCCAGCAGCTTGGGACAGGGGAGGTATGGCTACACCTTC. Protein product: CASSLGQGRYGYTF. The full variable domain, completed using reference TRBV5-1 and TRBJ1-2, is KAGVTQTPRYLIKTRGQQVTLSCSPISGHRSVSWYQQTPGQGLQFLFEYFSETQRNKGNFPGRFSGRQFSNSRSEMNVSTLELGDSALYLCASSLGQGRYGYTFGSGTRLTVV.

The CDR3 loop reads CASSSTSSSYNEQFF. CDR3 in DNA: TGTGCCAGCAGCTCGACTAGCTCTTCCTACAATGAGCAGTTCTTC. The chain couples TRBV7-2 to TRBJ2-1, with TRBD2 matching over 7 bases. V was pared by 4 bases and J by 1 base, with 4 bases of the junction left unmatched. Per germline, CDR1 SGHTA and CDR2 FQGNSA. This CDR3 spans 15 amino acids.

The chain employs TRBV4-1 and TRBJ2-7; 7 bases agree with TRBD1. V dropped 4 bases and J dropped 0; count of bases not matched to a gene: 9. The length of the CDR3 is 16 residues. From germline, CDR1 is MGHRA and CDR2 YSYEKL. The CDR3 DNA reads as TGCGCCAGCAGCCTATCCACAGGGGCACTCTCCTACGAGCAGTACTTC. It encodes CASSLSTGALSYEQYF.

The CDR3 region has the DNA TGTGCCAGCAGCCAAGGGCTAGCGGGGACTATCCCAGATACGCAGTATTTT. As protein: CASSQGLAGTIPDTQYF. The chain is built from TRBV3-1 (or the pseudogene TRBV3-2) and TRBJ2-3, with TRBD2 matching over 9 bases. The germline V gene encodes CDR1 LGHDT and CDR2 YNNKEL (reference sequence). V gave up 1 base and J gave up 4 bases; unmatched junction bases: 9. This CDR3 region has 17 residues.

The chain links TRBV5-1 to TRBJ1-4; 8 bases are shared with TRBD1. CDR3 length: 17 amino acids. Germline values: CDR1 SGHRS, CDR2 YFSETQ. The trim removed 4 bases at V and 0 bases at J, leaving 8 bases unmatched. The CDR3 region is CASSPRGQASTNEKLFF. The CDR3, as DNA: TGCGCCAGCAGCCCGAGGGGACAGGCCTCAACTAATGAAAAACTGTTTTTT.

CDR3 sequence: CASRWTGGYNEQFF. The CDR3 nucleotides are TGTGCCAGCAGGTGGACAGGGGGGTACAATGAGCAGTTCTTC. The rearrangement joins TRBV11-1 to TRBJ2-1; 10 nucleotides match TRBD1. Germline V gene lookup returns CDR1 SGHAT and CDR2 FQDESV (reference sequence). The CDR3 spans 14 residues. With V trimmed by 6 bases and J by 4 bases, 3 bases remained unmatched.

V gene TRBV7-9 combines with J gene TRBJ2-3; a possible D gene is TRBD2 (5 bases). With 3 bases removed from V and 1 base from J, the gap between germline ends came to 8 bases. CDR1 SEHNR and CDR2 FQNEAQ come from the germline V gene (reference sequence). This CDR3 comprises 14 residues. The CDR3: CASSFRSGTDTQYF. The DNA for the CDR3 is TGTGCCAGCAGCTTTCGTAGCGGCACAGATACGCAGTATTTT.

V is TRBV21-1 and J is TRBJ2-3; the table's D call, TRBD2, was not checked against the DNA. TRBV21-1 is a documented pseudogene. The CDR3 has 12 residues. Here the CDR3 reads CAGRDVTDTQYF. In DNA, the CDR3 is TGTGCCGGGAGGGACGTCACAGATACGCAGTATTTT.